The source of this TCR beta chain is a study of T cell responses to AZD1222 COVID-19 vaccine. Broader study findings: Repertoires were obtained only post-peak T cell response.

Germline V lookup: CDR1 LNHDA, CDR2 SQIVND (reference sequence). Trimming at V came to 5 bases and at J to 0 bases, leaving 4 bases not matched to a gene. This CDR3 region has 17 residues. As to this clone: Its antigen is not identified.

Data came from immunoSEQ multiplex PCR; TCRdb stores just in-frame clones and leaves some out. The top ten clones hold about 15% of a sample with about 110,000 clones, 70% to 90% of them seen once. This receptor was obtained from an adult in good health. V gene TRBV19 combines with J gene TRBJ2-1; 13 bases are a match to TRBD2. Source: peripheral blood, taken on day 0 of AZD1222 vaccination. This CDR3 reads CASSVGLAGASYNEQFF. The CDR3 nucleotides read TGTGCCAGTAGTGTAGGACTAGCGGGGGCCTCCTACAATGAGCAGTTCTTC.